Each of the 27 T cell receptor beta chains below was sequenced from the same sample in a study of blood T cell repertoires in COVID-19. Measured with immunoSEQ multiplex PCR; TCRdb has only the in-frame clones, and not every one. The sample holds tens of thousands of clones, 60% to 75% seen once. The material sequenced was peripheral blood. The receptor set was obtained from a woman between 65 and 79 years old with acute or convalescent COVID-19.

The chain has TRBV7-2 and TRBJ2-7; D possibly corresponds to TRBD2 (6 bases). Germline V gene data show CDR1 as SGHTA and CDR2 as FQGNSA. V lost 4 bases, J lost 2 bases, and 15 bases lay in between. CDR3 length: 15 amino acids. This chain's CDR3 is CASSSRGGMTYEQYF. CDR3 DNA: TGTGCCAGCAGCTCAAGGGGCGGGATGACCTACGAGCAGTACTTC.

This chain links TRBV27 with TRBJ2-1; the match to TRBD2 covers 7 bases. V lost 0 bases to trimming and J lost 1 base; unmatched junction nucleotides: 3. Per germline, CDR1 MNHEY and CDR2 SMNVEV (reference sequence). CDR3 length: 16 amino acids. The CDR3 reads CASSLSGGGSYNEQFF. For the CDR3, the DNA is TGTGCCAGCAGTTTATCGGGCGGGGGTTCCTACAATGAGCAGTTCTTC.

The CDR3 spells CASSLTGTPNNEQFF. The CDR3 nucleotides are TGTGCCAGCAGCTTAACCGGGACACCTAACAATGAGCAGTTCTTC. The rearrangement uses TRBV7-3 and TRBJ2-1, with D possibly TRBD1 on 6 matching bases. The V gene's germline CDR1 is SGHTA and CDR2 FQGTGA. The CDR3 length is 15 residues. V was pared by 0 bases and J by 5 bases, with 11 bases between.

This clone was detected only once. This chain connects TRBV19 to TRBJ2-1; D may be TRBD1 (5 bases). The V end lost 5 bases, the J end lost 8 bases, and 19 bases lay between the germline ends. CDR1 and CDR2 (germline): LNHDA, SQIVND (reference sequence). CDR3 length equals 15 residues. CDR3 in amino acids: CASSLQTAFRDEQFF. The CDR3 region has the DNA TGTGCCAGTAGTCTCCAGACAGCTTTTAGAGATGAGCAGTTCTTC.

Written as DNA, the CDR3 is TGTGCCAGCAGTGAATATATGGCGGGGGCGACCGGAAACACCATATATTTT. Translating gives CASSEYMAGATGNTIYF. V usage is TRBV25-1 and J usage is TRBJ1-3; a weak D match, TRBD1 (6 bases). The CDR3 sequence is 17 residues long. The ends were cut back, 0 bases at V and 4 bases at J, with 16 bases in the middle. Germline CDR1 MGHDK, CDR2 SYGVNS.

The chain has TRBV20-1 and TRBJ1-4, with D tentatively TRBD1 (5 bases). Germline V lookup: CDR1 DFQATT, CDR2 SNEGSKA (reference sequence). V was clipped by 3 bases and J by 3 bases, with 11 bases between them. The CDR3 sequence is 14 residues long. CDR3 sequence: CSASQGTSNEKLFF. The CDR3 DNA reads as TGCAGTGCTAGTCAGGGTACCTCTAATGAAAAACTGTTTTTT.

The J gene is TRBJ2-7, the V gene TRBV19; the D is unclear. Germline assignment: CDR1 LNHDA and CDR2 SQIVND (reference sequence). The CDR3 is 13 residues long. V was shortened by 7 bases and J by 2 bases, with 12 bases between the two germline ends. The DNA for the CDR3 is TGTGCCAGTAAACGCAGTACCACCTACGAGCAGTACTTC. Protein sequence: CASKRSTTYEQYF.

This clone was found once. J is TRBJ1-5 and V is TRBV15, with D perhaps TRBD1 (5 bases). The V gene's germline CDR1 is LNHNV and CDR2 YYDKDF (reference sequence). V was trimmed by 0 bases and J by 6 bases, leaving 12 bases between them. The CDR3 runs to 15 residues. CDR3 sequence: CATSRDVGLGQPQHF. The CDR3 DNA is TGTGCCACCAGCAGAGATGTGGGGCTTGGTCAGCCCCAGCATTTT.

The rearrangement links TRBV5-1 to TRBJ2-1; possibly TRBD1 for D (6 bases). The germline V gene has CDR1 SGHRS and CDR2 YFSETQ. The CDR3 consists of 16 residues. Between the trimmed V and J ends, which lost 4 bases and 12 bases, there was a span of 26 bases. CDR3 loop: CASSKGGDRRIGGQFF. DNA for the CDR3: TGCGCCAGCAGCAAAGGAGGAGACAGGCGTATTGGGGGGCAGTTCTTC. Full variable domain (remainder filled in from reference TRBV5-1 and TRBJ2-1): KAGVTQTPRYLIKTRGQQVTLSCSPISGHRSVSWYQQTPGQGLQFLFEYFSETQRNKGNFPGRFSGRQFSNSRSEMNVSTLELGDSALYLCASSKGGDRRIGGQFFGPGTRLTVL.

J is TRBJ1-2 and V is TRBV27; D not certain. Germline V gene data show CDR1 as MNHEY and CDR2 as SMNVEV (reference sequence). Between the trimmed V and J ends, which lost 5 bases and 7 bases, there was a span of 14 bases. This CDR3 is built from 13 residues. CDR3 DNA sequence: TGTGCCAGCAGTGCCGGGCCCGAGGGTGGCTACACCTTC. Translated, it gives CASSAGPEGGYTF.

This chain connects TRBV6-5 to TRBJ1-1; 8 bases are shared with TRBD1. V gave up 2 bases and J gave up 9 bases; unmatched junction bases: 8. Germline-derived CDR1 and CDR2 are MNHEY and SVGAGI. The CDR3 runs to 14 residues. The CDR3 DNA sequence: TGTGCCAGCAGTTACGCTCAGGGGGCCGGCCAAGCTTTCTTT. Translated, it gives CASSYAQGAGQAFF.

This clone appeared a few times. Here the CDR3 DNA reads TGTGCCAGCAGTGAAGGCACAATGGCCTATGGCTACACCTTC. This sequence encodes CASSEGTMAYGYTF. This chain joins TRBV2 and TRBJ1-2; D call uncertain. Germline values: CDR1 SNHLY, CDR2 FYNNEI. Between the trimmed V and J ends, which lost 1 base and 4 bases, there was a span of 10 bases. The CDR3 extends over 14 amino acids.

The chain's CDR3 is CAIRTTAGDGTFF. In DNA, the CDR3 is TGTGCCATCCGAACTACAGCGGGTGATGGGACTTTCTTT. The chain employs TRBV10-3 and TRBJ1-1; no reliable D call. The V gene lost 8 bases and the J gene lost 12 bases, with 22 bases spanning the gap. The CDR3 extends over 13 amino acids. Germline-derived CDR1 and CDR2 are ENHRY and SYGVKD.

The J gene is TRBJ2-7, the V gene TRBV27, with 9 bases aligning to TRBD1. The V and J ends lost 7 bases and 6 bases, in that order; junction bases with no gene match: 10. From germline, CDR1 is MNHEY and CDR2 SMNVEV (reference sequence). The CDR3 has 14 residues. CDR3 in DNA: TGTGCCAGCAATCCGGGACAGGGTTATAGCGAGCAGTACTTC. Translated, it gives CASNPGQGYSEQYF.

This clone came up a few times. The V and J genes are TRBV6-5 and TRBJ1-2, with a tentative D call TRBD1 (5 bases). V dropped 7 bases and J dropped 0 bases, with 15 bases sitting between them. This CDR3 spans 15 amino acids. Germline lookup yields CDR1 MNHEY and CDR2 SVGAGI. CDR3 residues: CASILGGKANYGYTF. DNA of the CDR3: TGTGCCAGCATCTTGGGGGGGAAAGCTAACTATGGCTACACCTTC.

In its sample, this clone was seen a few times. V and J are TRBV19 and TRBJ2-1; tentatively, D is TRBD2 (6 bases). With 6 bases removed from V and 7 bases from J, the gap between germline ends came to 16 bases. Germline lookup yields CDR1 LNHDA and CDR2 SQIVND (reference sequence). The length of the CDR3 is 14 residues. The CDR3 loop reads CASRQSGRKNEQFF. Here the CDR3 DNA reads TGTGCCAGTAGGCAGTCCGGGAGAAAGAATGAGCAGTTCTTC.

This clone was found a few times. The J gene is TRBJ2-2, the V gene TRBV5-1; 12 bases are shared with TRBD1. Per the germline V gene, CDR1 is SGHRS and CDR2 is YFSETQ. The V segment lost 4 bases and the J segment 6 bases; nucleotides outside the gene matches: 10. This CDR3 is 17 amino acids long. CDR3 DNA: TGCGCCAGCAGCCCGGGAGGGACAGGGGGCTCGGCCGGGGAGCTGTTTTTT. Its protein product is CASSPGGTGGSAGELFF.

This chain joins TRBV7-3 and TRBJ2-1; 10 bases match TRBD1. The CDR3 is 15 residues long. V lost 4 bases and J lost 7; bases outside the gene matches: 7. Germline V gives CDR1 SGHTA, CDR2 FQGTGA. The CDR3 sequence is CASSSGTGVLNEQFF. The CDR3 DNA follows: TGTGCCAGCAGCTCCGGGACAGGGGTCTTAAATGAGCAGTTCTTC.

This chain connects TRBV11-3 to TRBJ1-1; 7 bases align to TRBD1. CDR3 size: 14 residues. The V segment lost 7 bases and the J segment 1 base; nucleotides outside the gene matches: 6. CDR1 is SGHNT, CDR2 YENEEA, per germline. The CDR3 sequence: CASKRTGPNTEAFF. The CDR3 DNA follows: TGTGCCAGCAAAAGGACAGGTCCGAACACTGAAGCTTTCTTT.

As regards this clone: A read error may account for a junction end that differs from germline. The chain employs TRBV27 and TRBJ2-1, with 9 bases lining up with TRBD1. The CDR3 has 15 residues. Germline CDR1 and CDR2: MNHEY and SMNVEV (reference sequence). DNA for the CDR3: TGTGCCAGCAGTTCTCCGGGACAGGGTCTGGGAGTAATGGTCTTC. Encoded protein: CASSSPGQGLGVMVF.

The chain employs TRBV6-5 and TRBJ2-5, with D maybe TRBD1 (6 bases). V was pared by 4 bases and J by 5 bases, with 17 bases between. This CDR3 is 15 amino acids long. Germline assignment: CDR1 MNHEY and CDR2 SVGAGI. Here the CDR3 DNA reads TGTGCCAGCAGTTCGGGGCAGGGGATTTGGGAGACCCAGTACTTC. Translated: CASSSGQGIWETQYF.

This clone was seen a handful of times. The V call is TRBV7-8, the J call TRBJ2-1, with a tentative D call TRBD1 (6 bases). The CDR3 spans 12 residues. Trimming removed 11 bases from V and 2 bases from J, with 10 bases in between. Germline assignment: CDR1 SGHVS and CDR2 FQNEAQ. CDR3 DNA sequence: TGTGCCTCCAGGGGCACCTACAATGAGCAGTTCTTC. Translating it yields CASRGTYNEQFF.

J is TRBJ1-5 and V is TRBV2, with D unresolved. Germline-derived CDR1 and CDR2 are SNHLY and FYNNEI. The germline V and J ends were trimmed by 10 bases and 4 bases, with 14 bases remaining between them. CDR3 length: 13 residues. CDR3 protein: CATGLETNQPQHF. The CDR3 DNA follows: TGTGCCACGGGTCTAGAGACTAATCAGCCCCAGCATTTT.

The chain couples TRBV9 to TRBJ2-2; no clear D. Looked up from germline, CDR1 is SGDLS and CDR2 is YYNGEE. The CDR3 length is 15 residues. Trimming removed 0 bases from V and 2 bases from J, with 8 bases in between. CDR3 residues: CASSVEPSNTGELFF. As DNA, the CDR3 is TGTGCCAGCAGCGTAGAACCCAGTAACACCGGGGAGCTGTTTTTT.

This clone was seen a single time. This chain's CDR3 is CASSPGQLQSQPQHF. In DNA form, the CDR3 reads TGTGCCAGCAGCCCGGGACAGCTCCAGTCTCAGCCCCAGCATTTT. The chain employs TRBV7-9 and TRBJ1-5; 7 bases are a match to TRBD1. There are 15 residues in the CDR3. Germline V lookup: CDR1 SEHNR, CDR2 FQNEAQ (reference sequence). J was trimmed by 6 bases and V by 5 bases; bases with no gene match: 10.

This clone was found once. The DNA of the CDR3 is TGTGCCAGCGGTTGGGGGGGATACGAGCAGTACTTC. Protein: CASGWGGYEQYF. V is TRBV6-5 and J is TRBJ2-7, with 7 nucleotides matching TRBD2. Per germline, CDR1 MNHEY and CDR2 SVGAGI. The CDR3 totals 12 residues. The trim removed 8 bases at V and 4 bases at J, leaving 5 bases unmatched.

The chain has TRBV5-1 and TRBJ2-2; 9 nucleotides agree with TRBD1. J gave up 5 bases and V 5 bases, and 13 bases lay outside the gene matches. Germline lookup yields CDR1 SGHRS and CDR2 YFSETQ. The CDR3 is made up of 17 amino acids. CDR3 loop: CASRPSSGTGRTGELFF. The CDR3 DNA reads TGCGCCAGCAGACCATCCTCCGGGACAGGGCGTACCGGGGAGCTGTTTTTT. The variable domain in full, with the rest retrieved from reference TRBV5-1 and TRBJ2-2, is KAGVTQTPRYLIKTRGQQVTLSCSPISGHRSVSWYQQTPGQGLQFLFEYFSETQRNKGNFPGRFSGRQFSNSRSEMNVSTLELGDSALYLCASRPSSGTGRTGELFFGEGSRLTVL.